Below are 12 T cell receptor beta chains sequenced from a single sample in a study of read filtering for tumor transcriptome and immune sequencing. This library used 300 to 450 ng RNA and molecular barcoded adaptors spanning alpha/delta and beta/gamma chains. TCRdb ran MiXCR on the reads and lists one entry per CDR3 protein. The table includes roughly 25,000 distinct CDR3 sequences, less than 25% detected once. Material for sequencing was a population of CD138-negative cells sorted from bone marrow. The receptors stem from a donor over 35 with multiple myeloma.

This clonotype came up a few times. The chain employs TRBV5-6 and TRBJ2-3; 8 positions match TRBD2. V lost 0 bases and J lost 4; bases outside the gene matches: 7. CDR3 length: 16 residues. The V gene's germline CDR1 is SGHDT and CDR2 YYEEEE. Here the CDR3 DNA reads TGTGCCAGCAGCTTGGCAGGGCGGGAGGTCGCAGATACGCAGTATTTT. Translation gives CASSLAGREVADTQYF.

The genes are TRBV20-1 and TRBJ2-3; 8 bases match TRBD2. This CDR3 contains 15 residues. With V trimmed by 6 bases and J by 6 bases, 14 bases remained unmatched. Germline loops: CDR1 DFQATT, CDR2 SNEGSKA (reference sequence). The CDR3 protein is CSAKTPSGPTDTQYF. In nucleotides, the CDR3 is TGCAGTGCGAAGACGCCTAGCGGGCCGACGGATACGCAGTATTTT.

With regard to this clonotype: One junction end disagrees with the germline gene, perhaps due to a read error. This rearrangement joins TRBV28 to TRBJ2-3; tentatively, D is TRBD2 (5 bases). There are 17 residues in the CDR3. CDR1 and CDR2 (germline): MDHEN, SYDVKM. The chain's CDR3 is CTSSTPLGLRDTDTQYF. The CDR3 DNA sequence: TGTACCAGCAGTACCCCACTAGGGTTGAGGGACACAGATACGCAGTATTTT.

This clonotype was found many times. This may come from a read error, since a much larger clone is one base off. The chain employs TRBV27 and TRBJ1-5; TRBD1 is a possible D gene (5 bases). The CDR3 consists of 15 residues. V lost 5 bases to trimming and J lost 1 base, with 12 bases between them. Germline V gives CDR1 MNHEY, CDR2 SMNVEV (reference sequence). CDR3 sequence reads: CASSDSALSNQPQHF. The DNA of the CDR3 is TGTGCCAGCAGTGACAGTGCTTTAAGCAATCAGCCCCAGCATTTT.

The DNA for the CDR3 is TGTGCCAGCAGTTACGGATGGTACCGCATTATCTCCTACGAGCAGTACTTC. Translated: CASSYGWYRIISYEQYF. This chain connects TRBV6-6 to TRBJ2-7, with D unresolved. The ends were cut back, 2 bases at V and 0 bases at J, with 17 bases in the middle. CDR1 MNHNY and CDR2 SVGAGI come from the germline V gene (reference sequence). The CDR3 is 17 residues long.

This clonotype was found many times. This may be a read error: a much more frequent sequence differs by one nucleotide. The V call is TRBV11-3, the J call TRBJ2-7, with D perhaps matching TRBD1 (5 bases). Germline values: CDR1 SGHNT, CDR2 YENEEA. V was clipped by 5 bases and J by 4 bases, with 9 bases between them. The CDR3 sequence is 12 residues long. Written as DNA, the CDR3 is TGTGCCAGCAGCCAAGGGGATTACGAGCAGTACTTC. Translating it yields CASSQGDYEQYF.

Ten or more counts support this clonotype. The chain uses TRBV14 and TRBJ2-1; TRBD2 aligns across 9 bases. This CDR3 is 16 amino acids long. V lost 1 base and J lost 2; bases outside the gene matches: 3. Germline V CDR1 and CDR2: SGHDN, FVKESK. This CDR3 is CASSQASGTPYNEQFF. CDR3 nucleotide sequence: TGTGCCAGCAGCCAAGCTAGCGGGACCCCCTACAATGAGCAGTTCTTC.

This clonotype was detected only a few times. CDR3 in DNA: TGCAGCGTTGAAGAGGGCGCCGGAGACTACGAGCAGTACTTC. It encodes CSVEEGAGDYEQYF. The chain joins TRBV29-1 to TRBJ2-7; the D is unclear. Germline V gives CDR1 SQVTM, CDR2 ANQGSEA. The CDR3 spans 14 residues. Trimming cost V 0 bases and J 3 bases, with 12 bases left between them.

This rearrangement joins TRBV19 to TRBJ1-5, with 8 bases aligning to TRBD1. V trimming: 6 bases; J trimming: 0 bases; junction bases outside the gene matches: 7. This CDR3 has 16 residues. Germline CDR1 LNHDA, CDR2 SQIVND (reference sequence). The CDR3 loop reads CASSHGTGDSNQPQHF. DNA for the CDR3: TGTGCCAGTAGCCATGGGACAGGAGATAGCAATCAGCCCCAGCATTTT.

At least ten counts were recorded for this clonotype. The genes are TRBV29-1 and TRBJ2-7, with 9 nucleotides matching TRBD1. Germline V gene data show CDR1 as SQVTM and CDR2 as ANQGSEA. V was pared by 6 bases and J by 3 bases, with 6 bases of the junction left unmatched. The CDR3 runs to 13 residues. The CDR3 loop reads CSVLPGQGYEQYF. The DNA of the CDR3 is TGCAGCGTCTTACCGGGACAGGGCTACGAGCAGTACTTC.

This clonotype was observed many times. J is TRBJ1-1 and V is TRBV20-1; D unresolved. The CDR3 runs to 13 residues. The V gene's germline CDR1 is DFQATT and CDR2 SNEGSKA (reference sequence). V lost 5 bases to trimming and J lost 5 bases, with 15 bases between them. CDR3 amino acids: CSAGRTLLTEAFF. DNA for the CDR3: TGCAGTGCTGGGAGAACACTGTTGACTGAAGCTTTCTTT.

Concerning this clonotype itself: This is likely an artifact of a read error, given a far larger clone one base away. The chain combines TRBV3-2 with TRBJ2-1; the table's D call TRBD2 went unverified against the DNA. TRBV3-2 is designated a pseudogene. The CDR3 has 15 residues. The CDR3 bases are TGTGCCAGCAGCACACAAAGCGGGAGGGCCAATGAGCAGTTCTTC. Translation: CASSTQSGRANEQFF.